Listed below are T cell receptor beta chains from one sample, sequenced in a study of T-cell reconstitution after alpha-beta-depleted transplantation in children. TCRdb re-analysed the PCR reads in MiXCR, keeping a single row per CDR3 protein. The repertoire holds some 150,000 distinct CDR3 sequences, with about 9% as singletons. Sequencing was performed on PBMCs, mostly from graft donor cells, taken 180 days after TCRalphabeta/CD19-depleted stem cell transplant. The receptor set was obtained from a female patient between 2 and 15 years old who had a stem cell transplant for congenital amegakaryocytic thrombocytopenia, so the T cells may come from the graft donor. The CDR3 runs from the conserved cysteine through the conserved F or W. Fields, in order: CDR3 protein, CDR3 DNA, J gene, clone size, D gene, V gene. The D gene is left open where the match is weak. Size is omitted from some rows. Given values are once, few, many or a class for expanded clones.

CDR3aa: CSARDILAGRTDTQYF
CDR3nt: TGCAGTGCTAGAGATATTTTAGCGGGCCGCACAGATACGCAGTATTTT
j_gene: TRBJ2-3
abundance: few
d_gene: TRBD2
v_gene: TRBV20-1

CDR3aa: CASSSGSSSTYEQYF
CDR3nt: TGTGCCAGTAGTAGCGGCAGCTCCTCTACCTACGAGCAGTACTTC
j_gene: TRBJ2-7
abundance: many
d_gene: NA
v_gene: TRBV19

CDR3aa: CASSFRQGSSYEQYF
CDR3nt: TGCGCCAGCAGCTTCCGACAGGGAAGCTCCTACGAGCAGTACTTC
j_gene: TRBJ2-7
abundance: many
d_gene: TRBD1
v_gene: TRBV5-1

CDR3aa: CASSLIGEADTQYF
CDR3nt: TGTGCCAGCAGTTTAATAGGGGAGGCAGATACGCAGTATTTT
j_gene: TRBJ2-3
abundance: many
d_gene: NA
v_gene: TRBV28

CDR3aa: CSVSLDSGLGYTF
CDR3nt: NA
j_gene: TRBJ1-2
abundance: many
d_gene: NA
v_gene: TRBV29-1

CDR3aa: CASSFDFRGRTDTQYF
CDR3nt: TGTGCCAGCAGCTTCGACTTCAGGGGGCGAACAGATACGCAGTATTTT
j_gene: TRBJ2-3
abundance: NA
d_gene: TRBD1
v_gene: TRBV12-3/TRBV12-4

CDR3aa: CASSGRGSGELFF
CDR3nt: TGTGCCAGCAGTGGGAGAGGGTCCGGGGAGCTGTTTTTT
j_gene: TRBJ2-2
abundance: many
d_gene: NA
v_gene: TRBV6-1

CDR3aa: CATTRGRGDTQYF
CDR3nt: TGTGCCACCACGAGGGGGCGGGGAGATACGCAGTATTTT
j_gene: TRBJ2-3
abundance: many
d_gene: NA
v_gene: TRBV15

CDR3aa: CASSYSLVLTDTQYF
CDR3nt: TGTGCCAGCAGTTACTCGCTGGTCCTCACAGATACGCAGTATTTT
j_gene: TRBJ2-3
abundance: many
d_gene: NA
v_gene: TRBV6-5

CDR3aa: CSARVDSFPSTRQYF
CDR3nt: TGCAGTGCTAGAGTCGACAGTTTTCCCTCAACTAGGCAGTACTTC
j_gene: TRBJ2-7
abundance: many
d_gene: NA
v_gene: TRBV20-1

CDR3aa: CASSSAWGEQFF
CDR3nt: TGTGCCAGCAGCTCCGCGTGGGGGGAGCAGTTCTTC
j_gene: TRBJ2-1
abundance: many
d_gene: NA
v_gene: TRBV14

CDR3aa: CASSWTSIVTDTQYF
CDR3nt: TGTGCCAGCAGTTGGACTAGCATCGTCACAGATACGCAGTATTTT
j_gene: TRBJ2-3
abundance: many
d_gene: TRBD2
v_gene: TRBV28

CDR3aa: CASSWTSGGSNEQFF
CDR3nt: TGTGCCAGCAGCTGGACTAGCGGGGGGAGCAATGAGCAGTTCTTC
j_gene: TRBJ2-1
abundance: many
d_gene: TRBD2
v_gene: TRBV9

CDR3aa: CAISELGQEEKLFF
CDR3nt: TGTGCCATCAGTGAGTTGGGACAGGAAGAAAAACTGTTTTTT
j_gene: TRBJ1-4
abundance: many
d_gene: TRBD1
v_gene: TRBV10-3